The entry below gives a single T cell receptor (beta chain) sequence along with its context. Its specificity is unknown. The data are from a study of long-term antiretroviral therapy in people with HIV. The study, taken as a whole, reports: In HIV, the repertoires covered a tighter span of CDR3 lengths than in controls.

Running of the v3.0 immunoSEQ assay took place at survey level. The assay was immunoSEQ multiplex PCR, and TCRdb's table has in-frame clones only and misses some. Of approximately 26,000 clones in the sample, about four fifths were seen once. CDR1 and CDR2 from the germline V gene are SGHRS and YFSETQ. V lost 1 base to trimming and J lost 2 bases; unmatched junction nucleotides: 0. This CDR3 region has 14 residues. Sequencing used unsorted PBMCs, obtained 0.4 years after starting antiretroviral therapy. This clonotype originated in a man aged 18-30 years with HIV. V gene TRBV5-1 combines with J gene TRBJ1-2; TRBD1 aligns across 9 bases. CDR3 loop: CASSLTGGNYGYTF. The CDR3 DNA is TGCGCCAGCAGCTTGACAGGGGGCAACTATGGCTACACCTTC. Based on the CDR3 plus reference TRBV5-1 and TRBJ1-2, the full variable domain is KAGVTQTPRYLIKTRGQQVTLSCSPISGHRSVSWYQQTPGQGLQFLFEYFSETQRNKGNFPGRFSGRQFSNSRSEMNVSTLELGDSALYLCASSLTGGNYGYTFGSGTRLTVV.